Given below is one TCR beta chain in context. Its antigen is not known. Only in-frame clones appear in the TCRdb table, and some are missing; sequencing was by immunoSEQ multiplex PCR. Of approximately 60,000 clones listed, around 83% are singletons. The data are from a study of T cell responses to AZD1222 COVID-19 vaccine. Study information: Both about-4-week and about-12-week second-dose recipients were combined.

Findings and caveats of the study: Across spike, vaccine-associated CD4 TCRs were found, dominant at 160-218 and 743-854.

This CDR3 region has 14 residues. V lost 3 bases and J 2 bases, leaving 10 bases between the germline ends. CDR1 SGHNT and CDR2 YENEEA come from the germline V gene. This receptor was taken from an adult in good health. The sample in question was peripheral blood, obtained on day 0 of AZD1222 vaccination. The V call is TRBV11-3, the J call TRBJ1-1, with D possibly being TRBD1 (6 bases). DNA for the CDR3: TGTGCCAGCAGCTTGGCCGGGACAAACACTGAAGCTTTCTTT. This translates into CASSLAGTNTEAFF.